What follows are 20 T cell receptor beta chains derived from one specimen sequenced in a study of identifying expanded T cells in peripheral blood. The table came from immunoSEQ multiplex PCR; TCRdb's copy has only in-frame clones and leaves some out. The sample consists of tens of thousands of clones, 84% of them appearing once. Sequenced input: blood. The receptor source for this set is a person aged 18 to 75 in good health.

The chain employs TRBV7-2 and TRBJ2-7; 8 positions agree with TRBD2. The CDR3 is made up of 18 amino acids. Germline V CDR1 and CDR2: SGHTA, FQGNSA. The junction had 14 bases not matched to a gene; V was cut back by 0 bases and J by 4 bases. CDR3 in DNA: TGTGCCAGCAGCTTAGCGTCGGCTAGCGGGCGAAAGACTTACGAGCAGTACTTC. Amino acids: CASSLASASGRKTYEQYF.

The chain recombines TRBV5-6 with TRBJ2-7, with unresolved D. Between the trimmed V and J ends, which lost 4 bases and 4 bases, there was a span of 18 bases. Germline V gene sequence: CDR1 SGHDT, CDR2 YYEEEE. The CDR3 consists of 15 residues. The DNA of the CDR3 is TGTGCCAGCAGCCGTGGGATCCAAACCAATTACGAGCAGTACTTC. Protein product: CASSRGIQTNYEQYF.

In its sample, this clone was seen once. The chain joins TRBV29-1 to TRBJ2-7, with D perhaps matching TRBD1 (6 bases). Deletions cut 5 bases from V and 12 bases from J, with 20 bases between. The CDR3 length is 12 residues. Germline V gene lookup returns CDR1 SQVTM and CDR2 ANQGSEA. The CDR3 sequence is CSVQGVGQQTYF. In nucleotides, the CDR3 is TGCAGCGTTCAGGGTGTCGGACAGCAGACGTACTTC.

This clone was seen a few times. The chain couples TRBV2 to TRBJ1-5; D is undetermined. The CDR3 totals 13 residues. The germline CDR1 and CDR2 sequences are SNHLY and FYNNEI. V was cut by 6 bases and J by 4 bases, with 10 bases left in between. CDR3 protein: CASRDGGNQPQHF. CDR3 in DNA: TGTGCCAGCAGGGACGGCGGGAATCAGCCCCAGCATTTT.

The V gene is TRBV27, the J gene TRBJ2-6; TRBD1 aligns across 12 bases. Germline CDR1 and CDR2: MNHEY and SMNVEV (reference sequence). The CDR3 has 19 residues. V lost 1 base, J lost 3 bases, and 7 bases stayed unmatched. As DNA, the CDR3 is TGTGCCAGCAGTTTATATACGGGACAGGGGGCGCGTGGGGCCAACGTCCTGACTTTC. Translation gives CASSLYTGQGARGANVLTF.

V is TRBV2 and J is TRBJ2-1; D possibly corresponds to TRBD2 (5 bases). The V end lost 7 bases, the J end lost 6 bases, and 13 bases lay between the germline ends. Germline V gene lookup returns CDR1 SNHLY and CDR2 FYNNEI. The CDR3 extends over 13 amino acids. In DNA, the CDR3 is TGTGCCAGCATGGGTCTCAGCGGCAATGAGCAGTTCTTC. Translation: CASMGLSGNEQFF.

The rearrangement uses TRBV28 and TRBJ2-7, with D maybe TRBD2 (5 bases). Trimming removed 1 base from V and 3 bases from J, with 10 bases in between. CDR1 and CDR2 from the germline V gene are MDHEN and SYDVKM. The CDR3 sequence is 14 residues long. In DNA form, the CDR3 reads TGTGCCAGCAGTTTATACCAAGGAGGCTACGAGCAGTACTTC. Protein: CASSLYQGGYEQYF.

J is TRBJ1-4 and V is TRBV18; D is ambiguous. Germline CDR1 reads KGHSH; CDR2 reads LQKENI. The CDR3 is made up of 14 amino acids. Deletions cut 3 bases from V and 0 bases from J, with 5 bases between. The CDR3 bases are TGTGCCAGCTCACCCGGTGCAACTAATGAAAAACTGTTTTTT. Amino acids: CASSPGATNEKLFF.

The CDR3: CASSPHSGRGGEQYF. The CDR3 region has the DNA TGTGCCAGCAGCCCCCATAGCGGGAGAGGGGGCGAGCAGTACTTC. This sequence joins TRBV11-3 and TRBJ2-7; 9 bases are shared with TRBD2. V was clipped by 5 bases and J by 6 bases; unmatched bases: 11. Germline V gene data show CDR1 as SGHNT and CDR2 as YENEEA. The CDR3 is 15 amino acids.

V is TRBV6-5 and J is TRBJ2-7, with D uncertain. Trimming pared 7 bases from V and 0 bases from J, leaving 13 bases between. The length of the CDR3 is 14 residues. Germline CDR1 is MNHEY and CDR2 is SVGAGI. CDR3 protein: CASTKGWGSYEQYF. CDR3 DNA sequence: TGTGCCAGCACTAAGGGATGGGGCTCCTACGAGCAGTACTTC.

The rearrangement joins TRBV11-2 to TRBJ1-1, with a tentative D call TRBD1 (6 bases). Germline values: CDR1 SGHAT, CDR2 FQNNGV. Trimming pared 3 bases from V and 5 bases from J, leaving 13 bases between. The CDR3 runs 14 residues. Here the CDR3 reads CASSFTSGDTEAFF. The CDR3 DNA reads TGTGCCAGCAGCTTCACCTCAGGGGATACTGAAGCTTTCTTT.

The genes are TRBV6-1 and TRBJ1-2; D remains ambiguous. In germline, CDR1 is MNHNS, CDR2 SASEGT. Trimming removed 3 bases from V and 2 bases from J, with 7 bases in between. The CDR3 consists of 13 residues. The CDR3 reads CASSEAENYGYTF. CDR3 DNA: TGTGCCAGCAGTGAGGCTGAAAACTATGGCTACACCTTC.

The chain combines TRBV4-3 with TRBJ2-7; D is tentatively TRBD1 or TRBD2 (5 bases each). The CDR3 has 16 amino acids. Germline CDR1 reads LGHNA; CDR2 reads YSLEER. V lost 2 bases to trimming and J lost 3 bases, with 17 bases between them. CDR3 sequence: CASSQSGTPVVYEQYF. For the CDR3, the DNA is TGCGCCAGCAGCCAATCCGGGACCCCGGTGGTCTACGAGCAGTACTTC.

This clone was counted once. The V and J genes are TRBV14 and TRBJ1-4; D may be TRBD1 (5 bases). V shed 4 bases and J shed 2 bases, with 11 bases lying between them. This CDR3 comprises 15 residues. Germline-derived CDR1 and CDR2 are SGHDN and FVKESK. CDR3 coding DNA: TGTGCCAGCAGCCTCGGGGGATCCACTAATGAAAAACTGTTTTTT. It codes for CASSLGGSTNEKLFF.

The chain has TRBV2 and TRBJ2-3; D may be TRBD1 or TRBD2 (5 bases each). Trimming took off 1 base at V and 3 bases at J, with 5 bases between the two ends. Per the germline V gene, CDR1 is SNHLY and CDR2 is FYNNEI. This CDR3 contains 13 residues. The CDR3 is CASSEGGTDTQYF. The CDR3 DNA reads as TGTGCCAGCAGTGAAGGGGGGACAGATACGCAGTATTTT.

The chain joins TRBV15 to TRBJ1-4; a possible D gene is TRBD1 (6 bases). Per germline, CDR1 LNHNV and CDR2 YYDKDF (reference sequence). V was shortened by 0 bases and J by 7 bases, with 12 bases between the two germline ends. This CDR3 is built from 15 residues. This CDR3 reads CATSRDTGGGEKLFF. In DNA form, the CDR3 reads TGTGCCACCAGCAGAGATACCGGGGGCGGTGAAAAACTGTTTTTT.

The V call is TRBV15, the J call TRBJ1-5, with D uncertain. Germline V gene sequence: CDR1 LNHNV, CDR2 YYDKDF (reference sequence). The CDR3 has 15 amino acids. V was cut by 5 bases and J by 9 bases, with 20 bases left in between. The CDR3 nucleotides read TGTGCCACCAGCCCACCCGGAAGCGGCCCCTGGCCCCAGCATTTT. Amino acid sequence: CATSPPGSGPWPQHF.

The chain combines TRBV6-5 with TRBJ2-7; D remains unclear. The length of the CDR3 is 11 residues. V shed 7 bases and J shed 6 bases, with 10 bases lying between them. The V gene's germline CDR1 is MNHEY and CDR2 SVGAGI. In nucleotides, the CDR3 is TGTGCCAGCACCGTTACGGGCGAGCAGTACTTC. Translating it yields CASTVTGEQYF.

This clone has only a few counts. This chain connects TRBV10-3 to TRBJ2-7, with 7 bases that match TRBD1. Germline V CDR1 and CDR2: ENHRY, SYGVKD. The ends lost 4 bases at V and 0 bases at J; junction bases unmatched: 9. The CDR3 contains 16 residues. CDR3 in amino acids: CAISGKQGIGSYEQYF. The CDR3 DNA reads TGTGCCATCAGTGGGAAACAGGGGATAGGCTCCTACGAGCAGTACTTC.

This chain connects TRBV7-2 to TRBJ1-1, with TRBD1 as a possible D gene (5 bases). Per the germline V gene, CDR1 is SGHTA and CDR2 is FQGNSA. V gave up 5 bases and J gave up 3 bases, with 13 bases separating them. The CDR3 sequence is 14 residues long. The DNA for the CDR3 is TGTGCCAGCAGCCTCCTCGGGGCCGACACTGAAGCTTTCTTT. Translation gives CASSLLGADTEAFF.